These 18 T cell receptor beta chains share one sample of origin, sequenced in a study of technical replicates of blood from several donors (dated by TCRdb to about 2017). Library construction relied on the immunoSEQ multiplex PCR assay. The source is immuneACCESS, and TCRdb retained only in-frame sequences with V and J called. Part of the clones is not carried over; for the studies checked, unresolved V genes explain less than half of this, and the remainder is unexplained. Counted in this sample were approximately 81,000 clones; 90% to 98% of them appeared once. The ten biggest clones cover around 0.2% of the sample. The specimen sequenced was T cells isolated from PBMCs. The receptor source for this set is a human donor in good health.

The gene calls are TRBV4-1 and TRBJ2-7; tentatively, D is TRBD1 (5 bases). Germline CDR1 reads MGHRA; CDR2 reads YSYEKL. Trimming removed 2 bases from V and 3 bases from J, with 20 bases in between. There are 17 residues in the CDR3. CDR3 coding DNA: TGCGCCAGCAGCCAACTAAGTCTGACAGTTAGCAACTACGAGCAGTACTTC. Protein: CASSQLSLTVSNYEQYF.

This chain joins TRBV6-4 and TRBJ2-1; 14 nucleotides match TRBD2. V lost 5 bases, J lost 8 bases, and 8 bases stayed unmatched. Germline CDR1 reads MRHNA; CDR2 reads SNTAGT. CDR3 length: 16 residues. The DNA for the CDR3 is TGTGCCAGCAGTCGACTAGCGGGAGGGCCGGTCCATGAGCAGTTCTTC. Translating gives CASSRLAGGPVHEQFF.

The gene calls are TRBV7-6 and TRBJ2-7, with 10 bases fitting TRBD1. CDR3 length: 18 amino acids. V lost 5 bases, J lost 0 bases, and 13 bases stayed unmatched. Germline values: CDR1 SGHVS, CDR2 FNYEAQ. CDR3 sequence (DNA): TGTGCCAGCAGCCCAAGACAGGGGGCGGTAGGACCCTCCTACGAGCAGTACTTC. Translating gives CASSPRQGAVGPSYEQYF. Full variable domain (missing parts from reference TRBV7-6 and TRBJ2-7): GAGVSQSPRYKVTKRGQDVALRCDPISGHVSLYWYRQALGQGPEFLTYFNYEAQQDKSGLPNDRFSAERPEGSISTLTIQRTEQRDSAMYRCASSPRQGAVGPSYEQYFGPGTRLTVT.

V is TRBV5-1 and J is TRBJ1-6, with 9 bases fitting TRBD1. This CDR3 has 16 residues. Germline loops: CDR1 SGHRS, CDR2 YFSETQ. V lost 3 bases to trimming and J lost 7 bases; unmatched junction nucleotides: 8. The CDR3 here is CASSWGQGNKNSPLHF. The CDR3 nucleotides read TGCGCCAGCAGCTGGGGACAGGGCAATAAGAATTCACCCCTCCACTTT.

The J gene is TRBJ2-7, the V gene TRBV28; 8 bases are shared with TRBD2. CDR1 is MDHEN, CDR2 SYDVKM, per germline. J gave up 1 base and V 3 bases, and 8 bases lay outside the gene matches. This CDR3 comprises 16 residues. The CDR3 DNA sequence: TGTGCCAGCAGTTTTCGTAGCGGGACCTCGTCCTACGAGCAGTACTTC. Translation gives CASSFRSGTSSYEQYF.

This clone was seen only once. The CDR3 spells CASSITRQAGYTF. The DNA of the CDR3 is TGTGCCAGTAGTATCACCCGACAGGCCGGCTACACCTTC. The chain links TRBV19 to TRBJ1-2; TRBD1 might be the D (6 bases). The CDR3 spans 13 residues. From germline, CDR1 is LNHDA and CDR2 SQIVND (reference sequence). V dropped 3 bases and J dropped 8 bases, with 13 bases sitting between them.

The CDR3 DNA reads TGTGCCAGCTCACCACCGGACGCGGGGTGGATTATCTACAATGAGCAGTTCTTC. This codes for CASSPPDAGWIIYNEQFF. The chain uses TRBV18 and TRBJ2-1; D may be TRBD2 (6 bases). The CDR3 is 18 residues long. CDR1 and CDR2 (germline): KGHSH, LQKENI. Trimming stripped 0 bases from V and 3 bases from J, with 18 bases between.

The chain carries TRBV9 and TRBJ1-5; 7 bases align to TRBD1. Unmatched junction bases numbered 13, after V lost 3 bases and J lost 4 bases. The CDR3 covers 17 residues. Per germline, CDR1 SGDLS and CDR2 YYNGEE. CDR3 residues: CASSEGPGDRINQPQHF. Written as DNA, the CDR3 is TGTGCCAGCAGCGAGGGACCCGGGGACAGAATTAATCAGCCCCAGCATTTT. Filled out from reference TRBV9 and TRBJ1-5, the complete variable domain reads DSGVTQTPKHLITATGQRVTLRCSPRSGDLSVYWYQQSLDQGLQFLIQYYNGEERAKGNILERFSAQQFPDLHSELNLSSLELGDSALYFCASSEGPGDRINQPQHFGDGTRLSIL.

A single count supports this clone. The chain employs TRBV5-1 and TRBJ2-5; no firm D call. Germline assignment: CDR1 SGHRS and CDR2 YFSETQ. The V gene lost 0 bases and the J gene lost 3 bases, with 6 bases spanning the gap. This CDR3 spans 13 amino acids. The CDR3 nucleotides are TGCGCCAGCAGCTTGGGACAAGAAGAGACCCAGTACTTC. This sequence encodes CASSLGQEETQYF.

CDR3 in amino acids: CASSQGHGTDTQYF. CDR3 nucleotides: TGTGCCAGCAGCCAGGGGCATGGCACAGATACGCAGTATTTT. The rearrangement joins TRBV11-2 to TRBJ2-3, with D tentatively TRBD1 (6 bases). Trimming pared 5 bases from V and 1 base from J, leaving 10 bases between. Germline-derived CDR1 and CDR2 are SGHAT and FQNNGV. The CDR3 runs to 14 residues.

This chain uses TRBV6-6 with TRBJ2-7; 7 bases agree with TRBD1. The junction had 7 bases not matched to a gene; V was cut back by 0 bases and J by 2 bases. The CDR3 loop spans 16 amino acids. CDR1 is MNHNY, CDR2 SVGAGI, per germline (reference sequence). This CDR3 is CASSYSMDRIPYEQYF. CDR3 sequence (DNA): TGTGCCAGCAGTTACTCGATGGACAGGATCCCCTACGAGCAGTACTTC.

V is TRBV5-1 and J is TRBJ2-7; D is perhaps TRBD1 (5 bases). Germline V CDR1 and CDR2: SGHRS, YFSETQ. The CDR3 has 18 amino acids. V was shortened by 0 bases and J by 0 bases, with 19 bases between the two germline ends. CDR3 amino acids: CASSLEGATYASSYEQYF. The CDR3, as DNA: TGCGCCAGCAGCTTGGAAGGGGCAACTTACGCCAGCTCCTACGAGCAGTACTTC. Combining the CDR3 with reference TRBV5-1 and TRBJ2-7 gives the whole variable domain KAGVTQTPRYLIKTRGQQVTLSCSPISGHRSVSWYQQTPGQGLQFLFEYFSETQRNKGNFPGRFSGRQFSNSRSEMNVSTLELGDSALYLCASSLEGATYASSYEQYFGPGTRLTVT.

The chain carries TRBV19 and TRBJ1-3; D is undetermined. CDR3 length: 16 residues. Trimming removed 6 bases at V and 0 bases at J, with 15 bases between. Germline V gene lookup returns CDR1 LNHDA and CDR2 SQIVND (reference sequence). CDR3 sequence reads: CASSIPGGLSGNTIYF. The CDR3 DNA is TGTGCCAGTAGCATCCCAGGAGGCCTCTCTGGAAACACCATATATTTT.

The CDR3 bases are TGTGCCACCAGCGAGACAGCACAGGCGGGGAAAGCTTTCTTT. Its translation is CATSETAQAGKAFF. The chain links TRBV15 to TRBJ1-1, with D tentatively TRBD1 (5 bases). CDR1 is LNHNV and CDR2 is YYDKDF in the germline V gene (reference sequence). This CDR3 comprises 14 residues. V lost 5 bases and J lost 9, with 19 bases in between.

V usage is TRBV4-1 and J usage is TRBJ2-3; TRBD1 aligns across 8 bases. CDR1 is MGHRA and CDR2 is YSYEKL in the germline V gene. The ends lost 6 bases at V and 2 bases at J; junction bases unmatched: 13. CDR3 length equals 17 residues. CDR3 nucleotides: TGCGCCAGCAGAAAAGGCGGGACAGGACGACTCACAGATACGCAGTATTTT. Translation gives CASRKGGTGRLTDTQYF.

The chain is built from TRBV14 and TRBJ1-2; 8 positions match TRBD1. With 4 bases clipped from V and 3 bases from J, the junction kept 16 bases outside the gene matches. CDR3 length equals 18 residues. Germline V gives CDR1 SGHDN, CDR2 FVKESK. CDR3 sequence reads: CASSPNLPRDRRDYGYTF. DNA of the CDR3: TGTGCCAGCAGCCCAAACCTTCCCCGGGACAGGAGAGACTATGGCTACACCTTC. Combining the CDR3 with reference TRBV14 and TRBJ1-2 gives the whole variable domain EAGVTQFPSHSVIEKGQTVTLRCDPISGHDNLYWYRRVMGKEIKFLLHFVKESKQDESGMPNNRFLAERTGGTYSTLKVQPAELEDSGVYFCASSPNLPRDRRDYGYTFGSGTRLTVV.

CDR3 coding DNA: TGTGCCAGCAGCTTAGTGGCAGGGCGGCAAGAGACCCAGTACTTC. Its protein is CASSLVAGRQETQYF. The chain couples TRBV11-2 to TRBJ2-5, with D possibly being TRBD1 (5 bases). Trimming shortened V by 1 base and J by 2 bases, and 11 bases separated the two germline ends. CDR1 SGHAT and CDR2 FQNNGV come from the germline V gene. CDR3 length equals 15 residues.

DNA for the CDR3: TGCAGCGTGGGGGGGACTCGGCTGTTTTTT. As protein: CSVGGTRLFF. This chain links TRBV29-1 with TRBJ2-2; TRBD2 aligns across 7 bases. Per germline, CDR1 SQVTM and CDR2 ANQGSEA. The V and J ends lost 6 bases and 13 bases, in that order; junction bases with no gene match: 5. The length of the CDR3 is 10 residues.